This record concerns one T cell receptor (beta chain) sequence. Which antigen it targets is not known. Base-call qualities are not available, and no considerably larger clone is one nucleotide away. TCR CDR3 regions were amplified from genomic DNA by multiplex PCR using the deep immunoSEQ assay. For each cell subset, the extracted genomic DNA was distributed evenly across all wells of several immunoSEQ 96-well plates, and each plate served as one replicate. For sorted subsets, around 200 ng genomic DNA, equal to tens of thousands of T cell genomes, was loaded into each replicate PCR. Purified libraries were quantified with a Qubit 3.0 fluorometer, sized on a Bioanalyzer 2100, and re-quantified with the KAPA Library Quantification kit. Each immunoSEQ 96-well plate was sequenced on its own single-read 150-cycle Illumina NextSeq 550 flow cell. In the authors' own workflow: The immunoSEQ output contained only junctional sequences without quality scores, so filtering could not match that applied to full-length reads. To assign V/J genes and CDR3, sequences were annotated against IMGT germline references using PyIR, a Python wrapper for IgBLAST v1.9. Reads were filtered out if the reads had weak V/J assignments (E-value above 1e-6), no CDR3, stop codons, out-of-frame junctions, or ambiguous translated residues. V3J clonotypes were defined by identical inferred V gene, J gene, and CDR3 amino acid sequence. The percentage overlap between two repertoires was calculated by dividing the number of shared unique clonotypes by the size of the smaller repertoire. Richness of each repertoire was evaluated using RTK rarefaction, the Chao1 estimator, and Recon v2.1 estimates of unobserved clonotypes. Generation probabilities were computed with OLGA for all TCRbeta clonotypes obtained by the gDNA method from several donors. The immuneACCESS repertoire file appears here via TCRdb, limited to in-frame rearrangements. These files lack a portion of the clones; in checked studies, under half of the deficit traces to unresolved V genes, and the cause of the others is not known. The D gene and trimming were derived from the DNA, and the V and J assignments and clone size from that table. The sample table contains 2.3 million or so clones; only one count was recorded for over 90% of them. Around 0.4% of the sample is taken by the ten largest.

This record comes from a study of shared clonotypes between healthy human individuals (dated by TCRdb to 2018 to 2021). As for the study more broadly: The cohort included a few men and a couple of women between 18 and 49 years of age. For each donor, CD4 naive and CD4 memory were each run on three plates, CD8 naive on two plates, and CD8 memory on one plate. Blood TCR repertoires of about five healthy adults were deeply sequenced to estimate repertoire size and the extent of clonotype sharing between individuals. To increase sequencing depth and limit assay-specific biases, TCR repertoire library preparation and sequencing were carried out by different laboratories using diverse techniques. Each donor's leukapheresis produced roughly between roughly 0.85 and 10 billion PBMCs.

The germline ends are 5 bases apart after V is trimmed by 8 bases and J by 0 bases. From the cysteine through the phenylalanine, the CDR3 covers 12 amino acids. Kept here is only the CDR3 DNA, which spans 36 bases and is read in frame from base 1. From the germline V gene, CDR1 is SNHLY and CDR2 is FYNNEI. What the authors observed across the whole study: Rarefaction of sorted-subset datasets indicated incomplete sequencing despite the large sequencing depth. Because the study included only a small number of donors, the genetic and exposure-history diversity represented was limited. Clonotypes shared by all four sorted-subset donors showed higher generation probabilities than non-shared clonotypes. Estimated clonotype richness was generally larger for naive than for memory subsets. Pairwise subsampling indicated that sequencing depth was expected to affect the degree of clonotype sharing among donors. Sampling was restricted to blood, and TCR repertoires in tissue are likely to differ from TCR repertoires in blood. Sharing across a few donors was observed for about 4.8% of naive CD4, 3% to 3.5% of naive CD8, 2% to 2.5% of memory CD4, and about 0.39% of memory CD8 clonotypes.

The donors were healthy, HIV-negative adults who had no recently reported acute infections or vaccinations. All donors were Caucasian adults living in Nashville, Tennessee, USA. CD4+ T cells were enriched by magnetic negative selection, after which naive cells were positively selected on CD45RA and the negative fraction was taken as the memory subset. After blood collection by leukapheresis, PBMCs were isolated using Ficoll-Histopaque density gradient centrifugation and then cryopreserved in the vapor phase of liquid nitrogen. Analytical flow cytometry was used to check the purity and quantity of every magnetically sorted T cell population. Each sorted fraction had its genomic DNA isolated and then quantified by UV absorbance on a Nanodrop 2000c.

This sequence was found in a man younger than 35 in good health. Some clones in this sample may be carry-over from other donors' samples. Sequencing used naive CD4+ T cells from PBMCs. The sample's cell subset or site, from its label and the paper: CD45RA+ positively selected. Recombination connected TRBV2 to TRBJ1-5, with the D gene not clear enough to name. The CDR3: CASEDSNQPQHF. The base sequence is TGTGCCAGCGAGGATAGCAATCAGCCCCAGCATTTT.